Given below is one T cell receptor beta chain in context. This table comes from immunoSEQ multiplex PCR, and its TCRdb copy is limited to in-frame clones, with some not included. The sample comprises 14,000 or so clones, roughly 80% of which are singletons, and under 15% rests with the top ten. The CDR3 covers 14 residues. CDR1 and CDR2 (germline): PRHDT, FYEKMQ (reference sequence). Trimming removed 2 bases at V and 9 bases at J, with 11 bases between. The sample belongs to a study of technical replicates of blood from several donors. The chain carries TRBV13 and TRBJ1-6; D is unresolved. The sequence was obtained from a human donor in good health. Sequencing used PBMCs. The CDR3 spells CASSLTSPSSPLHF. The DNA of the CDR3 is TGTGCCAGCAGCTTAACAAGTCCGTCTTCACCCCTCCACTTT.